These T cell receptor beta chains were read from a single sample in a study of OX40 agonist ivuxolimab in advanced cancers. The data were produced by immunoSEQ multiplex PCR, yet TCRdb's version contains in-frame clones alone and is incomplete. The repertoire holds some 65,000 clones, roughly 91% seen once, with 0.3% to 0.45% in the top ten. Sequenced here: CD4+ or CD8+ T cells sorted from blood, sampled in a trial of the OX40 agonist ivuxolimab. Receptors were obtained from an adult with an advanced solid tumor such as melanoma, head and neck, liver or kidney cancer. The CDR3 runs from the conserved cysteine through the conserved F or W. D genes are given only for firm matches. Part of the rows lack a size; the others show once, few, many or a class for expanded clones.

V gene: TRBV6-1; D gene: TRBD2; J gene: TRBJ2-2; clone size: once; CDR3 protein: CASTSGGRRVELFF; CDR3 DNA: TGTGCCAGCACTAGCGGGGGCCGGAGGGTGGAGCTGTTTTTT
V gene: TRBV7-9; D gene: -; J gene: TRBJ1-3; clone size: once; CDR3 protein: CASSPQRAQQRDNRNTIYF; CDR3 DNA: TGTGCCAGCAGCCCCCAGCGGGCCCAACAGAGGGATAATAGAAACACCATATATTTT
V gene: TRBV12-2; D gene: -; J gene: TRBJ2-1; clone size: -; CDR3 protein: CASRLGGTSVYNEQFF; CDR3 DNA: TGTGCAAGTCGCCTAGGGGGGACTAGCGTTTACAATGAGCAGTTCTTC
V gene: TRBV7-9; D gene: -; J gene: TRBJ1-1; clone size: -; CDR3 protein: CASSLRGGSTEAFF; CDR3 DNA: TGTGCCAGCAGCTTAAGAGGAGGGAGCACTGAAGCTTTCTTT
V gene: TRBV5-1; D gene: TRBD1; J gene: TRBJ1-1; clone size: -; CDR3 protein: CASSTRQGQRMNTEAFF; CDR3 DNA: TGCGCCAGCAGCACACGACAGGGACAGCGGATGAACACTGAAGCTTTCTTT
V gene: TRBV7-9; D gene: -; J gene: TRBJ2-3; clone size: -; CDR3 protein: CASRPRRASTDTQYF; CDR3 DNA: TGTGCCAGCAGGCCTAGACGGGCTAGCACAGATACGCAGTATTTT
V gene: TRBV7-3; D gene: TRBD1; J gene: TRBJ2-2; clone size: -; CDR3 protein: CASSLKGQGVNTGELFF; CDR3 DNA: TGTGCCAGCAGCTTAAAGGGACAGGGTGTGAACACCGGGGAGCTGTTTTTT
V gene: TRBV12-5; D gene: -; J gene: TRBJ2-6; clone size: -; CDR3 protein: CASGLSGGVQRANVLTF; CDR3 DNA: TGTGCTAGTGGCTTGAGTGGAGGGGTTCAGAGGGCCAACGTCCTGACTTTC
V gene: TRBV6-1; D gene: TRBD1; J gene: TRBJ1-1; clone size: few; CDR3 protein: CASRLQGAGEAFF; CDR3 DNA: TGTGCCAGCAGGTTACAGGGGGCTGGTGAAGCTTTCTTT
V gene: TRBV5-4; D gene: -; J gene: TRBJ2-3; clone size: -; CDR3 protein: CASSNGTNGRTTDTQYF; CDR3 DNA: TGTGCCAGCAGCAATGGGACGAACGGGAGAACCACAGATACGCAGTATTTT
V gene: TRBV5-1; D gene: -; J gene: TRBJ1-2; clone size: few; CDR3 protein: CASSPRKGENYGYTF; CDR3 DNA: TGCGCCAGCAGCCCCCGGAAGGGCGAGAACTATGGCTACACCTTC
V gene: TRBV9; D gene: -; J gene: TRBJ1-6; clone size: -; CDR3 protein: CASSVLGNSPLHF; CDR3 DNA: TGTGCCAGCAGCGTCTTAGGTAATTCACCCCTCCACTTT
V gene: TRBV5-1; D gene: -; J gene: TRBJ2-6; clone size: -; CDR3 protein: CASSLEGSTNVLTF; CDR3 DNA: TGCGCCAGCAGCTTGGAGGGCAGTACCAACGTCCTGACTTTC
V gene: TRBV28; D gene: -; J gene: TRBJ2-2; clone size: -; CDR3 protein: CASSLYNTGELFF; CDR3 DNA: TGTGCCAGCAGTCTCTACAACACCGGGGAGCTGTTTTTT
V gene: TRBV19; D gene: -; J gene: TRBJ2-7; clone size: -; CDR3 protein: CASKPYSAYYEQYF; CDR3 DNA: TGTGCCAGTAAACCATACAGCGCCTACTACGAGCAGTACTTC
V gene: TRBV15; D gene: -; J gene: TRBJ1-6; clone size: -; CDR3 protein: CATSRDRVGAYNSPLHF; CDR3 DNA: TGTGCCACCAGCAGAGATAGAGTTGGGGCCTATAATTCACCCCTCCACTTT
V gene: TRBV6-1; D gene: TRBD1; J gene: TRBJ2-1; clone size: -; CDR3 protein: CASSERVRQGPPIEQFF; CDR3 DNA: TGTGCCAGCAGTGAGCGGGTCCGACAGGGTCCCCCCATCGAGCAGTTCTTC
V gene: TRBV10-1; D gene: -; J gene: TRBJ2-1; clone size: once; CDR3 protein: CASSDVGGNYNEQFF; CDR3 DNA: TGCGCCAGCAGTGACGTGGGGGGCAACTACAATGAGCAGTTCTTC
V gene: TRBV18; D gene: TRBD1; J gene: TRBJ2-7; clone size: -; CDR3 protein: CASSPRPMGQDTYEQYF; CDR3 DNA: TGTGCCAGCTCACCACGGCCCATGGGACAGGACACCTACGAGCAGTACTTC
V gene: TRBV27; D gene: TRBD1; J gene: TRBJ2-7; clone size: once; CDR3 protein: CASRRDRGGYEQYF; CDR3 DNA: TGTGCCAGCAGGAGGGACAGGGGAGGCTACGAGCAGTACTTC